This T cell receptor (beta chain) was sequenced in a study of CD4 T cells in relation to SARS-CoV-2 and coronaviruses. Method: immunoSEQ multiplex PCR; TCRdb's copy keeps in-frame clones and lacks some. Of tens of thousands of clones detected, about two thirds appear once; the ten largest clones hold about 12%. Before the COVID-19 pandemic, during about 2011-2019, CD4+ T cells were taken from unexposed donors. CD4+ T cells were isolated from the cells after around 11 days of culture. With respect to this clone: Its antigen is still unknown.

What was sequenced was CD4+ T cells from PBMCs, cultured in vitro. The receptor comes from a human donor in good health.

CDR3 nucleotides: TGTGCCAGCAGCCCCCGGGACTGGTACAATGAGCAGTTCTTC. This encodes CASSPRDWYNEQFF. This chain uses TRBV7-2 with TRBJ2-1; weak D call: TRBD2 (6 bases). The CDR3 has 14 amino acids. Per germline, CDR1 SGHTA and CDR2 FQGNSA. V was shortened by 5 bases and J by 4 bases, with 12 bases between the two germline ends.